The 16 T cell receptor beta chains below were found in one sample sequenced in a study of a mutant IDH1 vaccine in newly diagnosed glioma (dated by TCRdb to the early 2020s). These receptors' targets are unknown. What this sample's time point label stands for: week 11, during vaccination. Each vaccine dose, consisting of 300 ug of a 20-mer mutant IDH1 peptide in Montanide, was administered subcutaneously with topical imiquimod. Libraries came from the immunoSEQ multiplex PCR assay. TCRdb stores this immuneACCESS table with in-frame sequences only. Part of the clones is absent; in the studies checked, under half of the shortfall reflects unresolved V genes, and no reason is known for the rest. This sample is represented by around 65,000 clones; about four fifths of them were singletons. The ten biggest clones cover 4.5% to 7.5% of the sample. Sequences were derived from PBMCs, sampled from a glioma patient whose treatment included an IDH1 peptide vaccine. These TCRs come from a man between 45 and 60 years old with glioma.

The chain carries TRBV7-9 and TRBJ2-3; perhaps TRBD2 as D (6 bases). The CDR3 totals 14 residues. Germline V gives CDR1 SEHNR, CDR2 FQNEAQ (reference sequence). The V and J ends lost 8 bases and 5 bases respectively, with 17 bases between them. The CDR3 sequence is CASLLGGFGDTQYF. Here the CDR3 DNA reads TGTGCCAGCCTCCTGGGGGGATTTGGAGATACGCAGTATTTT. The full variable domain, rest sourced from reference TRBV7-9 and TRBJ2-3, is DTGVSQNPRHKITKRGQNVTFRCDPISEHNRLYWYRQTLGQGPEFLTYFQNEAQLEKSRLLSDRFSAERPKGSFSTLEIQRTEQGDSAMYLCASLLGGFGDTQYFGPGTRLTVL.

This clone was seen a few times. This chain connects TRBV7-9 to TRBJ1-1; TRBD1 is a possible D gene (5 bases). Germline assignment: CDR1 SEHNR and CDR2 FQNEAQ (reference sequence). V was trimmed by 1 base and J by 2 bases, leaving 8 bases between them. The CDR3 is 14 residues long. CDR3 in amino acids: CASSLVGDNTEAFF. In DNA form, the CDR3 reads TGTGCCAGCAGCTTAGTTGGGGACAACACTGAAGCTTTCTTT.

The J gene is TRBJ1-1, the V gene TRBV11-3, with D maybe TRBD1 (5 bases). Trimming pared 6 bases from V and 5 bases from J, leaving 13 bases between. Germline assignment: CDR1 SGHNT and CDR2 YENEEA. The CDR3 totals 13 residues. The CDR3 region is CASRDFRGTEAFF. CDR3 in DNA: TGTGCCAGCAGGGATTTTAGGGGTACTGAAGCTTTCTTT.

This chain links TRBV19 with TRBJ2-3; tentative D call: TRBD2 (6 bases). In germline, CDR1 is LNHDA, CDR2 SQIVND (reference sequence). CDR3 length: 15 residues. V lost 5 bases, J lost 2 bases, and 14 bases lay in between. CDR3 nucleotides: TGTGCCAGTAGTCCCCCGGGACTCGCCACAGATACGCAGTATTTT. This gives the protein CASSPPGLATDTQYF.

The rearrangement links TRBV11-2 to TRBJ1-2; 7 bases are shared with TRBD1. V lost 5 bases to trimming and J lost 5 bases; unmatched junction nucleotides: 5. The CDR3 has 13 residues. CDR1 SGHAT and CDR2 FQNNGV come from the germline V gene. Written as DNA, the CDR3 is TGTGCCAGCAGCCCTGGGACAGATTATGGCTACACCTTC. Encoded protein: CASSPGTDYGYTF.

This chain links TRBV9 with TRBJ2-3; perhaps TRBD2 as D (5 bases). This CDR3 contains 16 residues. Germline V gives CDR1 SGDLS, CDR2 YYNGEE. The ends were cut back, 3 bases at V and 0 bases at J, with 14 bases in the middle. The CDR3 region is CASSGEGGSSTDTQYF. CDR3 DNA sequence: TGTGCCAGCAGCGGCGAGGGTGGCTCCAGCACAGATACGCAGTATTTT.

The CDR3 nucleotides read TGTGCCAGCAGTTCCCTGACAGTGTACCAAGAGACCCAGTACTTC. Its protein is CASSSLTVYQETQYF. V usage is TRBV28 and J usage is TRBJ2-5, with TRBD1 as a possible D gene (5 bases). Germline loops: CDR1 MDHEN, CDR2 SYDVKM. CDR3 length: 15 residues. Trimming removed 4 bases from V and 0 bases from J, with 12 bases in between. The full variable domain, with the rest looked up from reference TRBV28 and TRBJ2-5, is DVKVTQSSRYLVKRTGEKVFLECVQDMDHENMFWYRQDPGLGLRLIYFSYDVKMKEKGDIPEGYSVSREKKERFSLILESASTNQTSMYLCASSSLTVYQETQYFGPGTRLLVL.

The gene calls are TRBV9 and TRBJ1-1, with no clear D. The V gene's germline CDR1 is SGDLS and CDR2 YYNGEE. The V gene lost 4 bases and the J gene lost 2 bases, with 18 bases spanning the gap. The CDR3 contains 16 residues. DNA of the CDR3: TGTGCCAGCAGCTCAAGAGCCCCCGACACAAACACTGAAGCTTTCTTT. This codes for CASSSRAPDTNTEAFF.

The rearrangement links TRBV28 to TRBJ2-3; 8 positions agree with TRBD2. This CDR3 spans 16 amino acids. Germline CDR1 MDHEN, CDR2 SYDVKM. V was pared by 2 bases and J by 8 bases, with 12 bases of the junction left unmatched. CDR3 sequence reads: CASSLAMSGRRLTQYF. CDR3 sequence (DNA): TGTGCCAGCAGTTTAGCTATGAGCGGGAGACGACTTACGCAGTATTTT.

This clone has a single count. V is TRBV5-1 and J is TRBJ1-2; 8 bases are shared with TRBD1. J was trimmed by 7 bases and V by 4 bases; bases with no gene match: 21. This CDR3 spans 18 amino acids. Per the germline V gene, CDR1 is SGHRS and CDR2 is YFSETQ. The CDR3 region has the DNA TGCGCCAGCAGCCTGCCAGTGGACAGGGCTGTTTCTCAAGGTGGCTACACCTTC. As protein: CASSLPVDRAVSQGGYTF.

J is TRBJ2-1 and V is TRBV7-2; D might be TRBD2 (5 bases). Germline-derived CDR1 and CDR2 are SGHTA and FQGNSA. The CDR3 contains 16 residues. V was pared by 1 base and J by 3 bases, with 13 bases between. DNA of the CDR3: TGTGCCAGCAGCTTAGATTTAGGTCGGGGCTACAATGAGCAGTTCTTC. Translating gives CASSLDLGRGYNEQFF.

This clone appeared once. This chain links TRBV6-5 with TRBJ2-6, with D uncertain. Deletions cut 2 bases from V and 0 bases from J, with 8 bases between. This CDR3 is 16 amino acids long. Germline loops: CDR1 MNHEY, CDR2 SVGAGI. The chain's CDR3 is CASSYEAISGANVLTF. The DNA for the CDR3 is TGTGCCAGCAGTTACGAGGCCATCTCTGGGGCCAACGTCCTGACTTTC.

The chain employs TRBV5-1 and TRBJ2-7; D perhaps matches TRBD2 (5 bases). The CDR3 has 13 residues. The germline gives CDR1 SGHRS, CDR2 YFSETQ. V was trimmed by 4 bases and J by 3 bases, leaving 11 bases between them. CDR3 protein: CASSLGRDYEQYF. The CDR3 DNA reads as TGCGCCAGCAGCCTTGGCCGGGACTACGAGCAGTACTTC.

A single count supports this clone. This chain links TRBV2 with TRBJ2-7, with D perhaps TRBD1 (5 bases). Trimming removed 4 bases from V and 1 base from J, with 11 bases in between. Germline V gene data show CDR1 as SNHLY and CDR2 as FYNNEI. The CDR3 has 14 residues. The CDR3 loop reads CASSGTGYSYEQYF. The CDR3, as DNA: TGTGCCAGCAGTGGAACAGGATATTCCTACGAGCAGTACTTC.

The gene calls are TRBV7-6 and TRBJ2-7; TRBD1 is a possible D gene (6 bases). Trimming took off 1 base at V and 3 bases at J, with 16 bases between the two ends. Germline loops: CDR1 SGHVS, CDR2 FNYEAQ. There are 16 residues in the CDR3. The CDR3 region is CASSLVSGTSIYEQYF. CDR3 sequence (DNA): TGTGCCAGCAGCTTAGTCTCGGGGACAAGTATCTACGAGCAGTACTTC.

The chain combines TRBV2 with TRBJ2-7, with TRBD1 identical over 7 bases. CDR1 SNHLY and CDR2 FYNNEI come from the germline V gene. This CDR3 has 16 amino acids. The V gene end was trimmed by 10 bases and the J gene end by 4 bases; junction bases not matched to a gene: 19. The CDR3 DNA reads TGTGCCACCCTAAGGGATGAGACAGGGCCACCTTACGAGCAGTACTTC. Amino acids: CATLRDETGPPYEQYF.